Below are 9 T cell receptor beta chains sequenced from a single sample in a study of cytomegalovirus exposure and HLA in healthy donors. The PCR employed 60 Vbeta primers together with 13 Jbeta primers. Repertoires were generated with immunoSEQ multiplex PCR, while TCRdb's copy carries only in-frame clones and drops some. The repertoire holds 160,000 or so clones, with roughly 75% as singletons. The material sequenced was PBMCs. These TCRs come from a man in his forties in good health and CMV-seronegative.

V usage is TRBV7-9 and J usage is TRBJ2-5, with 12 bases that match TRBD1. The germline CDR1 and CDR2 sequences are SEHNR and FQNEAQ (reference sequence). The CDR3 covers 18 residues. Losses at the gene ends were 4 bases for V and 4 bases for J; bases not matched to a gene: 13. CDR3 DNA sequence: TGTGCCAGCAGCTCAGGGACAGGGGGCTTATCGGGTTCAGAGACCCAGTACTTC. Translating it yields CASSSGTGGLSGSETQYF.

The DNA of the CDR3 is TGTGCCAGCAGCCAAGCTACAGGGCTTTCTGCGGGAAACACCATATATTTT. It translates to CASSQATGLSAGNTIYF. This chain joins TRBV14 and TRBJ1-3; D is perhaps TRBD1 (6 bases). CDR3 length equals 17 residues. Per the germline V gene, CDR1 is SGHDN and CDR2 is FVKESK. Trimming shortened V by 1 base and J by 4 bases, and 17 bases separated the two germline ends.

This chain connects TRBV5-4 to TRBJ2-3; maybe TRBD2 (5 bases). Germline V gene data show CDR1 as SGHNT and CDR2 as YYREEE (reference sequence). Trimming shortened V by 4 bases and J by 2 bases, and 17 bases separated the two germline ends. The CDR3 runs to 16 residues. CDR3: CASSPRGGAFTDTQYF. CDR3 bases: TGTGCCAGCAGCCCCCGCGGAGGAGCTTTCACAGATACGCAGTATTTT.

The chain joins TRBV6-5 to TRBJ1-1, with TRBD1 as a possible D gene (6 bases). V was pared by 4 bases and J by 3 bases, with 15 bases between. From germline, CDR1 is MNHEY and CDR2 SVGAGI. The CDR3 contains 15 residues. The CDR3 nucleotides are TGTGCCAGCAGTTGGAACAGGGACGTTTACACTGAAGCTTTCTTT. Encoded protein: CASSWNRDVYTEAFF.

CDR3 region: CASWGGVRPGLAGGDEQFF. CDR3 bases: TGCGCCAGCTGGGGTGGGGTCAGGCCGGGACTAGCGGGAGGCGATGAGCAGTTCTTC. The V and J genes are TRBV5-1 and TRBJ2-1; TRBD2 agrees at 15 bases. The junction had 19 bases not matched to a gene; V was cut back by 7 bases and J by 8 bases. Germline CDR1 is SGHRS and CDR2 is YFSETQ. This CDR3 has 19 residues.

V gene TRBV13 combines with J gene TRBJ1-5; D perhaps matches TRBD1 (6 bases). The CDR3 extends over 13 amino acids. The germline V gene has CDR1 PRHDT and CDR2 FYEKMQ (reference sequence). The V and J ends lost 5 bases and 9 bases respectively, with 14 bases between them. The CDR3 sequence is CASSLGGGLPQHF. DNA of the CDR3: TGTGCCAGCAGCCTGGGAGGGGGTCTGCCCCAGCATTTT.

The gene calls are TRBV28 and TRBJ2-3, with 9 bases lining up with TRBD2. With V trimmed by 4 bases and J by 2 bases, 10 bases remained unmatched. This CDR3 contains 17 residues. Germline lookup yields CDR1 MDHEN and CDR2 SYDVKM. The CDR3 loop is CASSSYSSGGITDTQYF. CDR3 nucleotides: TGTGCCAGCAGTTCTTATTCCAGCGGGGGGATCACAGATACGCAGTATTTT.

The chain uses TRBV7-2 and TRBJ1-5; no definite D call. V dropped 5 bases and J dropped 2 bases, with 10 bases sitting between them. The germline gives CDR1 SGHTA, CDR2 FQGNSA. This CDR3 is 14 amino acids long. In nucleotides, the CDR3 is TGTGCCAGCAGCGAGAGGTCGGGCAATCAGCCCCAGCATTTT. Protein product: CASSERSGNQPQHF.

The chain recombines TRBV4-3 with TRBJ2-7; 7 bases are a match to TRBD1. The germline CDR1 and CDR2 sequences are LGHNA and YSLEER. The CDR3 sequence is 15 residues long. J was trimmed by 2 bases and V by 1 base; bases with no gene match: 5. The CDR3 spells CASSQGQGRTYEQYF. CDR3 DNA sequence: TGCGCCAGCAGCCAAGGACAGGGTAGGACCTACGAGCAGTACTTC.